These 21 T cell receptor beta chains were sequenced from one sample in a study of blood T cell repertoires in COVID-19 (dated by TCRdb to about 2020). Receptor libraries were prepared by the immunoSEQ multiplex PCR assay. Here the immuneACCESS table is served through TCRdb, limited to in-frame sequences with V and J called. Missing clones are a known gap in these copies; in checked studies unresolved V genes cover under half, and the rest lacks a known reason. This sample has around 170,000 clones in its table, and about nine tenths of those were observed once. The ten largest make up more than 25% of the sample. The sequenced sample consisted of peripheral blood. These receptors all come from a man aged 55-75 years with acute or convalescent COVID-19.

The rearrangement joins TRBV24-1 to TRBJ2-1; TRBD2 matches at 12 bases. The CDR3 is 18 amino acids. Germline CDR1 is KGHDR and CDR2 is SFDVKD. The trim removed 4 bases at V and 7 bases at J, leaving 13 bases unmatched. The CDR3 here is CATSESPGLAGSGNEQFF. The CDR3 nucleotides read TGTGCCACCAGTGAGTCACCTGGACTAGCGGGGAGTGGGAATGAGCAGTTCTTC.

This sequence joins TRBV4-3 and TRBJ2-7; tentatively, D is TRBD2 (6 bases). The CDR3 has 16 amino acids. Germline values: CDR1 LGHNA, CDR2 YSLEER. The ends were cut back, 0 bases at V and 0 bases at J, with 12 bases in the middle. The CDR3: CASSQDLRGASYEQYF. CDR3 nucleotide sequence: TGCGCCAGCAGCCAAGATTTGCGGGGAGCCTCCTACGAGCAGTACTTC.

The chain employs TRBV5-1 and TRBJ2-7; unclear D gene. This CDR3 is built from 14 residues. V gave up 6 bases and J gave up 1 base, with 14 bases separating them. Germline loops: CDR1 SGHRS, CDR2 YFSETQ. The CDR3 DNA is TGCGCCAGCACTCCTAGTTACGGTTCCTACGAGCAGTACTTC. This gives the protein CASTPSYGSYEQYF. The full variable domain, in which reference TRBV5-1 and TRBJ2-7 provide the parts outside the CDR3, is KAGVTQTPRYLIKTRGQQVTLSCSPISGHRSVSWYQQTPGQGLQFLFEYFSETQRNKGNFPGRFSGRQFSNSRSEMNVSTLELGDSALYLCASTPSYGSYEQYFGPGTRLTVT.

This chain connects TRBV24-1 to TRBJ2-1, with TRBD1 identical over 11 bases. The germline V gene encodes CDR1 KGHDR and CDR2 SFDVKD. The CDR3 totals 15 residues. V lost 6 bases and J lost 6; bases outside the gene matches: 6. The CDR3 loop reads CATSFGTGGFNEQFF. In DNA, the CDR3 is TGTGCCACCAGTTTCGGGACAGGGGGGTTCAATGAGCAGTTCTTC.

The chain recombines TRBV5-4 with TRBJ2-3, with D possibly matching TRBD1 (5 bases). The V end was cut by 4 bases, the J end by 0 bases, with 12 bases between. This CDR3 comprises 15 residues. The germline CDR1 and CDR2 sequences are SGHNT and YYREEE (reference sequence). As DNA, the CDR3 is TGTGCCAGCAGCCGATCGACAGCTAGCACAGATACGCAGTATTTT. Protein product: CASSRSTASTDTQYF. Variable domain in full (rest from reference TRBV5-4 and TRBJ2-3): ETGVTQSPTHLIKTRGQQVTLRCSSQSGHNTVSWYQQALGQGPQFIFQYYREEENGRGNFPPRFSGLQFPNYSSELNVNALELDDSALYLCASSRSTASTDTQYFGPGTRLTVL.

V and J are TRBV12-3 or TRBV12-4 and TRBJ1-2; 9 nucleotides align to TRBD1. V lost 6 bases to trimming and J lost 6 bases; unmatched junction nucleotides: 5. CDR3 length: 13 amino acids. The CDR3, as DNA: TGTGCCAGCAGGGAAACAGGGGGCGATGGCTACACCTTC. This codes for CASRETGGDGYTF.

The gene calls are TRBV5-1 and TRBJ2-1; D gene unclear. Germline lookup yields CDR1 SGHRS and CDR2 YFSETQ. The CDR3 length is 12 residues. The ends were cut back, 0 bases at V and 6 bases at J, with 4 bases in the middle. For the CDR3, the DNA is TGCGCCAGCAGCTTGGCCCTCAATGAGCAGTTCTTC. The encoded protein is CASSLALNEQFF.

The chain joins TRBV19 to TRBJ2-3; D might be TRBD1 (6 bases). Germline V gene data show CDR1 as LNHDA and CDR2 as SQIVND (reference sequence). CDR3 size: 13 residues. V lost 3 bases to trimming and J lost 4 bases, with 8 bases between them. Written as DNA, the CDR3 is TGTGCCAGTAGTATGGGGGCCCCAGATACGCAGTATTTT. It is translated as CASSMGAPDTQYF.

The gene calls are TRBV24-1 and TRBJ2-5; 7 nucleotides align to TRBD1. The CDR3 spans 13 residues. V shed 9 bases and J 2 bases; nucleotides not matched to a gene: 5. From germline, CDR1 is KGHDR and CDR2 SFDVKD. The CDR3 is CATPRGQQETQYF. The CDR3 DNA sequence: TGTGCCACCCCCCGGGGACAGCAAGAGACCCAGTACTTC.

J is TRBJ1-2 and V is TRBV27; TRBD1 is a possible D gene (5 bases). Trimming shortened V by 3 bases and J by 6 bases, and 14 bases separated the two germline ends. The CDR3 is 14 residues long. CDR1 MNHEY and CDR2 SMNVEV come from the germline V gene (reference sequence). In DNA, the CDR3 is TGTGCCAGCAGTTTTACCCAGGGAGGGAATGGCTACACCTTC. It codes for CASSFTQGGNGYTF.

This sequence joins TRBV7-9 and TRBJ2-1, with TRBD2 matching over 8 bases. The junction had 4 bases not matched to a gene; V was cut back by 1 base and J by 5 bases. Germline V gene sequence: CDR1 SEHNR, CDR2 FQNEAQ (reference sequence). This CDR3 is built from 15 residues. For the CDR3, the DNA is TGTGCCAGCAGCTTAGGAGCGGGAGTTAACAATGAGCAGTTCTTC. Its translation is CASSLGAGVNNEQFF.

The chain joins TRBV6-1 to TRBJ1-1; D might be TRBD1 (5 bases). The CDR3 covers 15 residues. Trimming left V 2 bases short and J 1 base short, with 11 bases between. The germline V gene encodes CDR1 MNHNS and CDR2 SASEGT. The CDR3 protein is CASSESWGRNTEAFF. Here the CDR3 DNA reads TGTGCCAGCAGTGAAAGCTGGGGCAGGAACACTGAAGCTTTCTTT.

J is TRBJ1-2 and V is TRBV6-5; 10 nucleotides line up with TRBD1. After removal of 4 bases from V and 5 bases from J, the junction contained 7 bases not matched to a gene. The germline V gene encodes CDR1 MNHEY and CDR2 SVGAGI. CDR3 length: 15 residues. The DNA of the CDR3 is TGTGCCAGCAGTTGGACAGGGGGGAGTGGGTATGGCTACACCTTC. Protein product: CASSWTGGSGYGYTF.

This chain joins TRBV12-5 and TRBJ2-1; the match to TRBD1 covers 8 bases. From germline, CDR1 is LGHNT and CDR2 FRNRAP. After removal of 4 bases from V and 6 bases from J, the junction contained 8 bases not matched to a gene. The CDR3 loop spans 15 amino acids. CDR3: CASGSFRDRLNEQFF. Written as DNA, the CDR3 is TGTGCTAGTGGTTCGTTCCGGGACAGGCTCAATGAGCAGTTCTTC.

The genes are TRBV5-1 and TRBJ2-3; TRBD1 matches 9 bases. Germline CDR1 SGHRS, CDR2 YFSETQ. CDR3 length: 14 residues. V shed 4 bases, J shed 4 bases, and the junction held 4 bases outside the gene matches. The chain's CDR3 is CASSAGQGADTQYF. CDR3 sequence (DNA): TGCGCCAGCAGCGCGGGACAGGGTGCAGATACGCAGTATTTT.

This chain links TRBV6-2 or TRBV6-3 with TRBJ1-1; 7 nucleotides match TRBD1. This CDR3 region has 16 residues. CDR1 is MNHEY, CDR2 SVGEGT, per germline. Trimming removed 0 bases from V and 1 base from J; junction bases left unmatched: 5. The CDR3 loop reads CASSYSPWTGNTEAFF. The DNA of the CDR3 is TGTGCCAGCAGTTACTCTCCATGGACAGGGAACACTGAAGCTTTCTTT.

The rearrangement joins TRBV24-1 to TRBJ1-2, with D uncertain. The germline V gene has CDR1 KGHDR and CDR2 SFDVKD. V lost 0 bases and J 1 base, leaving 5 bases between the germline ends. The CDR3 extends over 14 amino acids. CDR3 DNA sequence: TGTGCCACCAGTGATTTGAACGGTAACTATGGCTACACCTTC. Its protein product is CATSDLNGNYGYTF.

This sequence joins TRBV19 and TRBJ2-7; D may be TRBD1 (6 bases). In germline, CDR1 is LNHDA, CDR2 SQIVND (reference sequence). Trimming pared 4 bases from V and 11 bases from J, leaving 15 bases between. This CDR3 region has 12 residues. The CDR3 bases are TGTGCCAGTAGTACCTACGGGACACCAGAGTACGTC. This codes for CASSTYGTPEYV.

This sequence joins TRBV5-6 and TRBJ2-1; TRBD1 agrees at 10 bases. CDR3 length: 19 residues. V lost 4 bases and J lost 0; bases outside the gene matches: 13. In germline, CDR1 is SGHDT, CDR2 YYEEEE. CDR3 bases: TGTGCCAGCAGCCGACGACCCGGGACAGGGGCCCGCTCCTACAATGAGCAGTTCTTC. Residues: CASSRRPGTGARSYNEQFF. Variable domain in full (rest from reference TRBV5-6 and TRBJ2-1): DAGVTQSPTHLIKTRGQQVTLRCSPKSGHDTVSWYQQALGQGPQFIFQYYEEEERQRGNFPDRFSGHQFPNYSSELNVNALLLGDSALYLCASSRRPGTGARSYNEQFFGPGTRLTVL.

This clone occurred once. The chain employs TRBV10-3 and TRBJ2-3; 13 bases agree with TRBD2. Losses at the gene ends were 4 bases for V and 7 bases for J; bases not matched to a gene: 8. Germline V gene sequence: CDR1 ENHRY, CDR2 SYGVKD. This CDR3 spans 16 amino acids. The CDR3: CAISATSGGAGNTQYF. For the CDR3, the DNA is TGTGCCATCAGTGCCACTAGCGGGGGGGCCGGGAATACGCAGTATTTT.

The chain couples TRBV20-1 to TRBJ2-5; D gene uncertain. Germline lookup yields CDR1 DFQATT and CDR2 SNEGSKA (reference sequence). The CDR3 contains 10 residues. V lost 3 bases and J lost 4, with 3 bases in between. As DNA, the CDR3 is TGCAGTGCTAGTCTAGAGACCCAGTACTTC. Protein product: CSASLETQYF.